This T cell receptor (beta chain) is drawn from a study of blood T cells in healthy people across ages (dated by TCRdb to the mid-2010s). Concerning the study at large: In model experiments, template switching captured about one uniquely barcoded TCR beta cDNA molecule for every two T cells. The study measured age-related changes in TCR beta repertoire diversity using deep sequencing normalized with unique cDNA molecular identifiers. Donors were grouped into four age groups: young (average 16 years), middle-aged (about 40), aged (about 60) and long-lived (roughly 80). To avoid experimental bias, donors of different ages were spread randomly across the sequencing lanes. Using the same blood draw, the study looked at two additional independent replicas of 1 million unique cDNA reads for two donors, one aged 18 to 30 and the other aged 80 or older. What the research found in general, with its limitations: As age increased, observed TCR beta diversity per million T cells dropped in a roughly linear way, and a significant reduction was already evident by age about 40. The long-lived group showed more naive CD4+ T cells, fewer expanded clones and increased TCR diversity than the aged group, suggesting age selection. Estimates of total diversity based on one million sequenced T cells were considered lower bounds and underestimates. Because donor CMV infection status was unknown, age-related changes in expanded clonotypes were potentially confounded. Bulk unsorted PBMC profiling prevented conclusive comparison of naive and antigen-experienced compartments. The percentage of naive T cells measured by flow cytometry correlated strongly with observed TCR beta diversity.

Systemically healthy Caucasian individuals from Russia, 35 to 40 in total and aged about 6 to 95 years, were included as donors. Ten milliliters of peripheral blood were drawn from each donor into EDTA-treated Vacutainer tubes. PBMCs were isolated by Ficoll-Paque density-gradient centrifugation, with at least 7 million obtained per sample. Trizol reagent was used to extract total RNA from the PBMCs, yielding at least 5.5 micrograms per sample. Naive CD45RAhigh/CD27high T cell percentages were measured by flow cytometry on a PBMC aliquot from every donor. In regard to this clonotype: This receptor's antigen is unknown. Per-base qualities were not stored, and no clone one base away is much larger.

V and J are trimmed by 2 bases and 8 bases, and the gene matches miss 6 bases of the junction. CDR1 and CDR2, looked up from the germline V gene (reference sequence), are SEHNR and FQNEAQ. From the cysteine through the phenylalanine, the CDR3 covers 14 amino acids. CDR3 DNA only is kept here, 42 bases in frame from base 1. Receptors were amplified or captured by 5' RACE. Sequenced using an Illumina HiSeq 2500. A second roughly 7 to 11 cycle PCR used a sample-barcoded 5' primer and a J-beta primer mix. A template-switch 5' adaptor carrying 12 random nucleotides introduced a unique molecular identifier onto each TCR beta cDNA molecule. At least 2.5 million CDR3-containing paired-end reads were obtained from each sample. First-strand cDNA synthesis was performed from all RNA using the Mint cDNA synthesis kit, with priming by a TRBC-specific oligonucleotide. All cDNA was treated with uracil-DNA glycosylase and then went through a first 18-cycle PCR with the universal primers M1SS and BC2_uni_R. Under the source paper's analysis protocol: For normalization, 1 million high-quality reads were randomly selected from each sample, with every read carrying a distinct molecular identifier. Instead of being binned into consensus sequences, reads that shared molecular identifiers were thrown out. CDR3 identification, clonotype clustering and error correction used MiTCR with a Q25 quality threshold and the strictest error-elimination algorithm. A nonparametric unseen species model with Euler transformation was used to estimate lower-bound total TCR beta diversity. TCRdb ran its own pipeline on the public reads, namely fastp trimming at Q25 and MiXCR clone calling, and kept in-frame beta chains. A single entry per CDR3 protein holds the most common genes and DNA from its merged rows. TCRdb's processing, not the authors', yielded these V and J calls. This sample lists approximately 820,000 distinct CDR3 sequences; under 45% were detected once. The ten largest make up around 18% of the sample.

The TCR originated in a man in his sixties in good health. The V and J genes are TRBV7-9 and TRBJ1-2; TRBD1 aligns with 9 central bases. The specimen sequenced was blood. In nucleotide form, the sequence is TGTGCCAGCAGCTTAACAGGGGGCAGTGGCGGCTACACCTTC. Its product reads: CASSLTGGSGGYTF.